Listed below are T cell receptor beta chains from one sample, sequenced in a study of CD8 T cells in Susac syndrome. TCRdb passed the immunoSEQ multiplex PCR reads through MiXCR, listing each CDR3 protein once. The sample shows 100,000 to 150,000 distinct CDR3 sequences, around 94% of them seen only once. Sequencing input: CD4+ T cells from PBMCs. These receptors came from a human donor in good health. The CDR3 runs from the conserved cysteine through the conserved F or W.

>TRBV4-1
CASSQDRIEGLAGGTLAKNIQYF
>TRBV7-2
CASSSRGQGPYEQYF
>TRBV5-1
CASSLIEAGGYNEQFF
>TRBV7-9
CASSLNVAAKNIQYF
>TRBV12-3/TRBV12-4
CASSWGRYQPQHF
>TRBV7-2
CASSLGGQASNYGYTF
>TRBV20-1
CSARTIQEGEKLFF
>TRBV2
CASSLHPGTSGRWTGELFF
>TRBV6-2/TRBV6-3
CASSRLAGNYNEQFF
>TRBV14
CASGAIEQFF
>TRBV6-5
CASSSGTGTWTQYF
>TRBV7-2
CASSRTGQFSDTQYF
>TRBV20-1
CSASSAAGTGFHEQYF
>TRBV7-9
CASSFTGTANNEQFF
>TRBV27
CASSPEGLTLNNEQFF
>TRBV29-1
CSAKGNYGYTF
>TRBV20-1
CSAKDHRQGGYGYTF
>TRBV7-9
CASSSPGRLNTEAFF
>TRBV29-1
CSVGTGKDGYTF
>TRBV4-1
CASSQGGHRGNTEAFF
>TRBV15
CATSRDLIVWISNQPQHF
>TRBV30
CAWTLSKGTEAFF
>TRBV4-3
CASSQGTAGHHGYTF
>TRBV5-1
CASSSGSGTVFYEQYF
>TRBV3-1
CASSQVTLKSYEQYF
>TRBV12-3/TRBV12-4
CASSFSKNIQYF
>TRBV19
CASSMGLAGVNEQYF
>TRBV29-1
CSAESYGYTF
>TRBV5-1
CASSLASLSYNEQFF
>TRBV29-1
CSVRRDRAYNEQFF
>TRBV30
CAWSNVRRGTEAFF
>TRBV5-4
CASSWGTGFMNTEAFF
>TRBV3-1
CASSQEQGAREQYF
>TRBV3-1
CASRGGTSGISTDTQYF
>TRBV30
CAWSPGLLETQYF
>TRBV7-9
CASSLAQWAEAFF
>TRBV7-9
CASSLRREAVQYF
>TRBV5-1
CASSDLSGSDTQYF
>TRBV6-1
CASSRDTLGAKNIQYF
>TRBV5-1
CASSLDPGRGGELFF
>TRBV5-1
CASSSIEPGETQYF
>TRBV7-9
CASSWPNKGYEQYF
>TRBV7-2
CASSLAPGTVYGYTF
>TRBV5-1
CASSLAPHRGSSYEQYF
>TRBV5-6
CASSLRRADQPQHF
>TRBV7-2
CASSLGVRDEQFF
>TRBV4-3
CASSQEAGTGKNIQYF
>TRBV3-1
CASSQATGLNEQFF
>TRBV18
CASSPPGQGGNQPQHF
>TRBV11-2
CASSLAPGGRKNTEAFF
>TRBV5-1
CASSTEDRGLGEQYF